This TCR beta chain was profiled in a study of CD8 T cells in Susac syndrome. Germline V lookup: CDR1 SEHNR, CDR2 FQNEAQ (reference sequence). The CDR3 loop spans 12 amino acids. V gave up 2 bases and J gave up 6 bases, with 8 bases separating them. RNA was extracted with the RNeasy kit, and a quantity of 0.5 to 1 ug was reverse transcribed using random hexamers. TCRdb itself ran the immunoSEQ multiplex PCR reads through MiXCR, one entry per CDR3 protein. This table holds about 210,000 distinct CDR3 sequences, 95% found once. Purification of the CD8+ and CD4+ T cells relied on negative isolation, and TEMRA cells underwent FACS enrichment.

The receptor's source is a human donor with multiple sclerosis. V and J are TRBV7-9 and TRBJ2-7; unclear D gene. The sequenced material came from CD4+ T cells from PBMCs. CDR3 loop: CASSLMGVEQYF. Written as DNA, the CDR3 is TGTGCCAGCAGCTTAATGGGTGTCGAGCAGTACTTC.